The 13 T cell receptor beta chains listed next were all sequenced from one sample in a study of T cells after yellow fever vaccination. TCRdb processed the 5' RACE reads anew with MiXCR; each CDR3 protein has one entry. The table records 400,000 or so distinct CDR3 sequences, around 6.5% of them present only once. Sequenced material: PBMCs, taken 5 days after the yellow fever booster vaccination. These receptors all come from a man aged 25 to 40 who received the YFV17D yellow fever vaccine.

The CDR3 bases are TGTGCCAGCAGCTTGGCCGGGGGAGGGGGTCGCACAGATACGCAGTATTTT. Translation gives CASSLAGGGGRTDTQYF. The gene calls are TRBV5-4 and TRBJ2-3; D is perhaps TRBD2 (7 bases). The CDR3 has 17 amino acids. Looked up from germline, CDR1 is SGHNT and CDR2 is YYREEE (reference sequence). The V gene lost 0 bases and the J gene lost 1 base, with 15 bases spanning the gap.

This clonotype appeared a few times. This chain joins TRBV7-2 and TRBJ2-7, with TRBD2 identical over 9 bases. The V gene end was trimmed by 3 bases and the J gene end by 2 bases; junction bases not matched to a gene: 5. Germline CDR1 reads SGHTA; CDR2 reads FQGNSA. The CDR3 length is 15 residues. CDR3 amino acids: CASSLTSGFTYEQYF. In nucleotides, the CDR3 is TGTGCCAGCAGCTTGACTAGCGGATTTACCTACGAGCAGTACTTC.

This chain uses TRBV4-3 with TRBJ2-3, with a weak D call TRBD2 (5 bases). CDR1 is LGHNA, CDR2 YSLEER, per germline. V was clipped by 4 bases and J by 4 bases, with 12 bases between them. The CDR3 is made up of 14 amino acids. The CDR3: CASSLKDFADTQYF. The CDR3 coding sequence is TGCGCCAGCAGCCTCAAGGACTTTGCAGATACGCAGTATTTT.

There are many counts of this clonotype. This sequence joins TRBV12-3 or TRBV12-4 and TRBJ2-1, with unresolved D. Trimming shortened V by 6 bases and J by 0 bases, and 9 bases separated the two germline ends. The CDR3 loop spans 14 amino acids. The CDR3 sequence: CASSLVYSYNEQFF. The CDR3 DNA sequence: TGTGCCAGCAGCCTAGTTTACTCCTACAATGAGCAGTTCTTC.

This clonotype came up many times. This rearrangement joins TRBV7-2 to TRBJ2-5, with D hard to call. CDR3 length: 16 residues. Germline V gives CDR1 SGHTA, CDR2 FQGNSA. Trimming left V 2 bases short and J 0 bases short, with 13 bases between. The CDR3 loop is CASSLLGGRYQETQYF. Here the CDR3 DNA reads TGTGCCAGCAGCTTACTAGGCGGAAGGTACCAAGAGACCCAGTACTTC.

This clonotype was counted between two and nine times. V and J are TRBV20-1 and TRBJ2-3; D gene unclear. The CDR3 loop spans 15 amino acids. V lost 5 bases and J 0 bases, leaving 15 bases between the germline ends. Germline V gives CDR1 DFQATT, CDR2 SNEGSKA (reference sequence). The CDR3 loop reads CSAVGPPYSTDTQYF. The CDR3 region has the DNA TGCAGTGCTGTCGGGCCCCCTTATAGCACAGATACGCAGTATTTT.

In this sample, this clonotype turned up a few times. The J gene is TRBJ2-3, the V gene TRBV27; 14 nucleotides align to TRBD2. The CDR3 contains 17 residues. The J segment lost 6 bases and the V segment lost 5 bases, leaving 10 bases of the junction unmatched. Germline V gene sequence: CDR1 MNHEY, CDR2 SMNVEV (reference sequence). CDR3 DNA: TGTGCCAGCAGTCTTCCAGGGACTAGCGGGAGATCGGATACGCAGTATTTT. This translates into CASSLPGTSGRSDTQYF.

This clonotype has just a few counts. The chain recombines TRBV3-1 with TRBJ2-7; D perhaps matches TRBD1 (6 bases). The germline V and J ends were trimmed by 4 bases and 2 bases, with 12 bases remaining between them. Per germline, CDR1 LGHDT and CDR2 YNNKEL (reference sequence). There are 14 residues in the CDR3. CDR3 amino acids: CASSPIAGAYEQYF. DNA of the CDR3: TGTGCCAGCAGCCCTATTGCAGGGGCCTACGAGCAGTACTTC.

This clonotype has at least ten counts. This chain connects TRBV6-2 or TRBV6-3 to TRBJ1-5, with no clear D. V lost 0 bases to trimming and J lost 2 bases, with 17 bases between them. This CDR3 region has 18 residues. The germline gives CDR1 MNHEY, CDR2 SVGEGT. The CDR3 DNA sequence: TGTGCCAGCAGTTACTCGGTCAAGGTTGGGCTTGGCAATCAGCCCCAGCATTTT. Translated: CASSYSVKVGLGNQPQHF.

V usage is TRBV5-4 and J usage is TRBJ2-3; 8 bases map to TRBD1. Germline CDR1 reads SGHNT; CDR2 reads YYREEE (reference sequence). The trim removed 4 bases at V and 6 bases at J, leaving 7 bases unmatched. The CDR3 consists of 14 residues. The CDR3: CASSPTGAKDTQYF. CDR3 bases: TGTGCCAGCAGCCCGACAGGGGCTAAGGATACGCAGTATTTT. Complete variable domain (other parts from reference TRBV5-4 and TRBJ2-3): ETGVTQSPTHLIKTRGQQVTLRCSSQSGHNTVSWYQQALGQGPQFIFQYYREEENGRGNFPPRFSGLQFPNYSSELNVNALELDDSALYLCASSPTGAKDTQYFGPGTRLTVL.

CDR3 nucleotides: TGTGCCAGCAGCCAAGATATCAGGGAAGCGAACACTGAAGCTTTCTTT. Translating it yields CASSQDIREANTEAFF. The V call is TRBV3-1, the J call TRBJ1-1, with D perhaps matching TRBD1 (5 bases). Trimming stripped 0 bases from V and 1 base from J, with 12 bases between. Per germline, CDR1 LGHDT and CDR2 YNNKEL (reference sequence). The CDR3 is 16 amino acids.

This clonotype was counted ten times or more. The chain has TRBV9 and TRBJ2-7, with D possibly TRBD2 on 5 matching bases. Germline V gene sequence: CDR1 SGDLS, CDR2 YYNGEE. Trimming removed 0 bases at V and 3 bases at J, with 10 bases between. The CDR3 runs to 14 residues. CDR3 sequence (DNA): TGTGCCAGCAGCGTAGGGGGAGACCTCTACGAGCAGTACTTC. It yields the protein CASSVGGDLYEQYF.

This clonotype came up a few times. The chain carries TRBV7-2 and TRBJ2-7; TRBD1 aligns across 7 bases. The CDR3 spans 14 residues. CDR1 is SGHTA, CDR2 FQGNSA, per germline. After removal of 5 bases from V and 6 bases from J, the junction contained 10 bases not matched to a gene. This CDR3 is CASSENRGGTEQYF. The CDR3 DNA sequence: TGTGCCAGCAGCGAAAACAGGGGCGGAACCGAGCAGTACTTC.